Shown below are 16 T cell receptor beta chains from a single sample sequenced in a study of blood T cell repertoires in COVID-19. The method was immunoSEQ multiplex PCR; TCRdb's version includes in-frame clones alone and lacks a portion of them. The sample carries roughly 370,000 clones, approximately 87% recorded once. The sequencing input was PBMCs or T cells enriched from blood (not recorded which). The receptors shown here come from a woman between 50 and 59 years old who had recovered from COVID-19.

The chain employs TRBV18 and TRBJ2-7; 7 positions match TRBD1. The CDR3 loop spans 16 amino acids. Germline V CDR1 and CDR2: KGHSH, LQKENI. After removal of 4 bases from V and 1 base from J, the junction contained 10 bases not matched to a gene. The CDR3 loop reads CASSLGTGTASYEQYF. The CDR3 coding sequence is TGTGCCAGCTCACTGGGGACCGGGACAGCATCCTACGAGCAGTACTTC.

The V call is TRBV18, the J call TRBJ1-3; possibly TRBD1 for D (5 bases). Trimming cost V 3 bases and J 0 bases, with 15 bases left between them. The CDR3 length is 17 residues. CDR1 and CDR2 (germline): KGHSH, LQKENI. The CDR3 protein is CASSPQGTAVSGNTIYF. In DNA form, the CDR3 reads TGTGCCAGCTCACCTCAGGGCACCGCCGTCTCTGGAAACACCATATATTTT. The whole variable domain, remainder taken from reference TRBV18 and TRBJ1-3, is NAGVMQNPRHLVRRRGQEARLRCSPMKGHSHVYWYRQLPEEGLKFMVYLQKENIIDESGMPKERFSAEFPKEGPSILRIQQVVRGDSAAYFCASSPQGTAVSGNTIYFGEGSWLTVV.

This clone appeared a few times. The same CDR3 is also encoded by other DNA sequences in this sample. The CDR3 DNA is TGCGCCAGCAGCCAAGTGACAGGGGACTATGGCTACACCTTC. Its protein is CASSQVTGDYGYTF. The chain employs TRBV4-3 and TRBJ1-2, with 8 bases identical to TRBD1. The CDR3 has 14 amino acids. V lost 1 base and J lost 3; bases outside the gene matches: 1. Germline V CDR1 and CDR2: LGHNA, YSLEER.

This chain uses TRBV25-1 with TRBJ1-3; unclear D gene. The CDR3 is 11 residues long. Trimming pared 4 bases from V and 4 bases from J, leaving 2 bases between. From germline, CDR1 is MGHDK and CDR2 SYGVNS. In DNA form, the CDR3 reads TGTGCCAGCAGTGTAGGAAACACCATATATTTT. Translation gives CASSVGNTIYF.

The chain employs TRBV7-2 and TRBJ2-3, with 7 bases lining up with TRBD2. J gave up 0 bases and V 1 base, and 4 bases lay outside the gene matches. Per the germline V gene, CDR1 is SGHTA and CDR2 is FQGNSA. This CDR3 is built from 16 residues. This CDR3 is CASSLVSGPSTDTQYF. The CDR3 coding sequence is TGTGCCAGCAGCTTAGTTAGCGGGCCCAGCACAGATACGCAGTATTTT. Based on the CDR3 plus reference TRBV7-2 and TRBJ2-3, the full variable domain is GAGVSQSPSNKVTEKGKDVELRCDPISGHTALYWYRQSLGQGLEFLIYFQGNSAPDKSGLPSDRFSAERTGGSVSTLTIQRTQQEDSAVYLCASSLVSGPSTDTQYFGPGTRLTVL.

This sequence joins TRBV10-3 and TRBJ1-5; 8 bases align to TRBD1. In germline, CDR1 is ENHRY, CDR2 SYGVKD. V dropped 9 bases and J dropped 6; count of bases not matched to a gene: 7. The CDR3 is made up of 13 amino acids. Here the CDR3 reads CAIRTGTGQPQHF. Here the CDR3 DNA reads TGTGCCATTCGGACAGGGACCGGTCAGCCCCAGCATTTT.

The chain is built from TRBV28 and TRBJ1-1, with TRBD1 as a possible D gene (5 bases). In germline, CDR1 is MDHEN, CDR2 SYDVKM. Trimming shortened V by 1 base and J by 7 bases, and 19 bases separated the two germline ends. This CDR3 comprises 16 residues. The CDR3 DNA reads TGTGCCAGCAGTTTATTTATTCTCGGGCAGGGCGATGAAGCTTTCTTT. It codes for CASSLFILGQGDEAFF.

Only one count was recorded for this clone. The chain carries TRBV5-1 and TRBJ2-3; TRBD1 agrees at 7 bases. CDR3 size: 14 residues. Germline assignment: CDR1 SGHRS and CDR2 YFSETQ. The V and J ends lost 4 bases and 4 bases, in that order; junction bases with no gene match: 6. Here the CDR3 DNA reads TGCGCCAGCAGCCTTGGTCAGGGGGCAGATACGCAGTATTTT. It specifies CASSLGQGADTQYF.

This chain joins TRBV28 and TRBJ2-7; D possibly corresponds to TRBD1 (6 bases). This CDR3 region has 13 residues. Trimming removed 7 bases at V and 3 bases at J, with 13 bases between. Germline V gene sequence: CDR1 MDHEN, CDR2 SYDVKM. The CDR3 region is CASKAGQYYEQYF. The DNA of the CDR3 is TGTGCCAGCAAAGCCGGACAGTACTACGAGCAGTACTTC.

This chain links TRBV5-5 with TRBJ2-7; 7 nucleotides align to TRBD1. Germline V gives CDR1 SGHKS, CDR2 YYEKEE (reference sequence). The V segment lost 4 bases and the J segment 3 bases; nucleotides outside the gene matches: 7. CDR3 length: 14 amino acids. CDR3 sequence reads: CASSPTGSHYEQYF. CDR3 nucleotide sequence: TGTGCCAGCAGCCCGACAGGGTCCCACTACGAGCAGTACTTC.

J is TRBJ1-2 and V is TRBV5-1; 9 bases are shared with TRBD1. The CDR3 has 16 amino acids. CDR1 and CDR2 (germline): SGHRS, YFSETQ. The ends lost 3 bases at V and 5 bases at J; junction bases unmatched: 11. CDR3: CASSSPEGGQGYGYTF. CDR3 nucleotide sequence: TGCGCCAGCAGCTCCCCGGAGGGGGGACAGGGATATGGCTACACCTTC.

The genes are TRBV11-2 and TRBJ1-3, with D uncertain. V lost 7 bases to trimming and J lost 7 bases, with 20 bases between them. The CDR3 length is 15 residues. CDR1 and CDR2 (germline): SGHAT, FQNNGV. The CDR3 spells CASTLTGSPTNTIYF. CDR3 sequence (DNA): TGTGCCAGCACCCTTACCGGGAGCCCGACGAACACCATATATTTT.

The J gene is TRBJ2-3, the V gene TRBV6-5; D possibly corresponds to TRBD1 (6 bases). The CDR3 consists of 12 residues. V lost 2 bases to trimming and J lost 9 bases, with 9 bases between them. The germline gives CDR1 MNHEY, CDR2 SVGAGI. The CDR3 nucleotides read TGTGCCAGCAGTTACCCCACAGGGACGCAGTATTTT. It is translated as CASSYPTGTQYF.

The V call is TRBV30, the J call TRBJ2-3; 11 bases match TRBD1. Germline V gene data show CDR1 as GTSNPN and CDR2 as SVGIG (reference sequence). This CDR3 contains 16 residues. Trimming at V came to 5 bases and at J to 5 bases, leaving 12 bases not matched to a gene. The CDR3 region has the DNA TGTGCCTGGCATCCTAAGGACAGGGGGCCCCAAGATACGCAGTATTTT. This encodes CAWHPKDRGPQDTQYF.

The V call is TRBV24-1, the J call TRBJ2-3; D gene unclear. V lost 4 bases and J lost 5, with 6 bases in between. CDR3 size: 12 residues. Germline V gene data show CDR1 as KGHDR and CDR2 as SFDVKD. The CDR3 spells CATSDPGDTQYF. The DNA of the CDR3 is TGTGCCACCAGTGACCCCGGAGATACGCAGTATTTT.

This clone was seen a few times. J is TRBJ2-5 and V is TRBV5-1; the D is unclear. Germline V lookup: CDR1 SGHRS, CDR2 YFSETQ. Trimming stripped 5 bases from V and 3 bases from J, with 5 bases between. The CDR3 covers 11 residues. The CDR3 sequence: CASSREETQYF. In DNA, the CDR3 is TGCGCCAGCAGTCGAGAAGAGACCCAGTACTTC.